This TCR beta chain was profiled in a study of T cells after yellow fever vaccination. The study, taken as a whole, reports: A weaker secondary response peaked on day 5, the primary on day 15. Among primary-vaccination clones, most reappeared after the booster, at almost 98% for CD4 and under 90% for CD8.

As TCR cDNA was made by 5'RACE template switching, a universal primer site and UMIs were added. One entry per CDR3 protein results from TCRdb running MiXCR on the 5' RACE reads. The sample lists 350,000 to 550,000 distinct CDR3 sequences; roughly a sixth were seen once. Germline lookup yields CDR1 ENHRY and CDR2 SYGVKD. Trimming took 11 bases from V and 3 from J, leaving 18 bases between them. This CDR3 region has 14 residues. A remark on this clonotype: Its antigen remains unknown.

This TCR derives from a young man who received the YFV17D yellow fever vaccine. V usage is TRBV10-3 and J usage is TRBJ2-3; maybe TRBD2 (7 bases). The sample was PBMCs, taken before the yellow fever booster vaccination. The CDR3: CAAHGGRGTDTQYF. For the CDR3, the DNA is TGTGCCGCACACGGGGGGCGGGGGACAGATACGCAGTATTTT.